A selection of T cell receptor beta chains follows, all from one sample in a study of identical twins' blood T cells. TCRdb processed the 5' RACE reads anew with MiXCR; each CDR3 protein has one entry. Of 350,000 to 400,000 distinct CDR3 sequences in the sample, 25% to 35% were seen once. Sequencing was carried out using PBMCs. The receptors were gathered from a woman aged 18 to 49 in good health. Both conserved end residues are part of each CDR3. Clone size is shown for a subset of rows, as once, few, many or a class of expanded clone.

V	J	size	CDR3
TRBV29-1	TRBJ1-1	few	CSVSPSAEAFF
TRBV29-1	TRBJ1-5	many	CSALTGDSNQPQHF
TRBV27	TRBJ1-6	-	CASSLNNGYNSPLHF
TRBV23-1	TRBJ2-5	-	CASSHWGRSEETQYF
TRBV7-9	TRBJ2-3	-	CASSLAGLAITTDTQYF
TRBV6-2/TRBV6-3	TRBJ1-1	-	CASSYVAGGTEAFF
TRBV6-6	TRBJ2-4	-	CASSPKTAVVAKNIQYF
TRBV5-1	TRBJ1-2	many	CASSWTGTDYGYTF
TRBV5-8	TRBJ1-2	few	CASSLDWGEGYTF
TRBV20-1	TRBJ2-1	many	CSARDSQGSGEQFF
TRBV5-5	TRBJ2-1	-	CAGSLGTRQNEQFF
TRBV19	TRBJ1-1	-	CASSNLQERTEAFF
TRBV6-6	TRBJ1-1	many	CASSFINQNTEAFF
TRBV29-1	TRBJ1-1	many	CSGTPGPQMGTEAFF
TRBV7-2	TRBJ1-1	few	CASRYFLQNTEAFF
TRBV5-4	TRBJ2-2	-	CASSFGTGRLNTGELFF
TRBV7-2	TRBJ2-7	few	CASSLTSGSLYEQYF
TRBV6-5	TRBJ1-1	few	CASSFDRAMGAFF
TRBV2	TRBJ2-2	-	CARGQSNTGGLFF
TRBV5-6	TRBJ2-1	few	CASSRPAEQFF
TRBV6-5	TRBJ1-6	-	CASSRDGFNSPLHF
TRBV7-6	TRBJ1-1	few	CASSHPRQGGMNTEAFF
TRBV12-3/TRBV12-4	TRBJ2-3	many	CASSFFTDTQYF
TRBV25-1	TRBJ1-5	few	CTTQQGNQPQHF
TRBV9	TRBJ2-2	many	CASSSRIGELFF
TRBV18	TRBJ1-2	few	CASSPQGSENYGYTF
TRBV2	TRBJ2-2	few	CASGTSGRSNTGELFF
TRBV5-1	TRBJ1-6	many	CASSSSGGLYNSPLHF
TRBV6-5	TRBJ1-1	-	CAGSSGPGTEAFF
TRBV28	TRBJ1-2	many	CASSLARSKEDGYTF
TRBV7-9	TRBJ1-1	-	CASSSVGEMNTEAFF
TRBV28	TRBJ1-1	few	CASSGQLEAFF
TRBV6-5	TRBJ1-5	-	CASRLTGRQPQHF
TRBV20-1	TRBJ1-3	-	CSARGAGDTSGNTIYF
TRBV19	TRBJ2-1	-	CASSMWETSDNEQFF
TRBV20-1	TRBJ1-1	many	CSAELGDTEAFF
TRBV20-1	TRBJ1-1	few	CSASKGVRTEAFF
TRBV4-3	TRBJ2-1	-	CASSQGAGYSSYNEQFF
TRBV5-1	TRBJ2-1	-	CASSLAGGTYNEQFF
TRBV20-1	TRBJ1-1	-	CSASNPWSAEGSTEAFF
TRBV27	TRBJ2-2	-	CASTTTGSTGELFF
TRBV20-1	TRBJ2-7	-	CSARDSAGALYEQYF
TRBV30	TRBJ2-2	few	CAWSYTGELFF
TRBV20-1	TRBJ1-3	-	CSASRDVGNTIYF
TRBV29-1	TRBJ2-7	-	CSVEAAYEQYF
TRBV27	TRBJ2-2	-	CASSSLRAGELFF
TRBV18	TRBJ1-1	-	CASSQGMGDTEAFF
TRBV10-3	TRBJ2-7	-	CATRDRGPYEQYF
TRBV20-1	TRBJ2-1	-	CSAPPAGEYNEQFF
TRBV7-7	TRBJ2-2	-	CASSSGLPNTGELFF
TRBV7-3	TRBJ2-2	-	CASSYVGTTNTGELFF
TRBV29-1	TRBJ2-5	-	CSMGQRETQYF
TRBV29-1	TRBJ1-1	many	CSVDSAEAFF
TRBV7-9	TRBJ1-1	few	CASSLGSGTSNTEAFF
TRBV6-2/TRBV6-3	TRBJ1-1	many	CASSTGGTEAFF
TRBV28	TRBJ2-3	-	CASSSPLAGVEDTQYF
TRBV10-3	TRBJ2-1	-	CAISDVAGGNEQFF
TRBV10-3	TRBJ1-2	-	CSKKTEYGYTF
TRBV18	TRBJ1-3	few	CASSATGPAYSGNTIYF